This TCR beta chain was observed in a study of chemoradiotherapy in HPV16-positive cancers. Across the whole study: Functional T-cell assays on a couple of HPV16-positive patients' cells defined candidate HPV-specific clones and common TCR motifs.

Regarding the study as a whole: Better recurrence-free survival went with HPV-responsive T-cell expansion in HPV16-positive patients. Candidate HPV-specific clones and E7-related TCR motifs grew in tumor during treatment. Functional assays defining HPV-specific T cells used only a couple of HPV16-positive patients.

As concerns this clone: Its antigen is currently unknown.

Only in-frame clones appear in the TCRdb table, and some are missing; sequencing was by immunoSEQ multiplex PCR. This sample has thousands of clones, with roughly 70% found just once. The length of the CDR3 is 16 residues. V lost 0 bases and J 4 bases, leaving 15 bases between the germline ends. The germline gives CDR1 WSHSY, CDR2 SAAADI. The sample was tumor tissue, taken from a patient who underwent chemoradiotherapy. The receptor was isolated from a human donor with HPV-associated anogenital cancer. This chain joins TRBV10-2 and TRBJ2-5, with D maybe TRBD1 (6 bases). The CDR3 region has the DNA TGCGCCAGCAGTGAGTCGGGGGCCTGGCTGGGAGAGACCCAGTACTTC. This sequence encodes CASSESGAWLGETQYF.